The entry that follows covers one T cell receptor (beta chain) sequence. This clonotype appeared once. It has no known antigen specificity. It may be a read error: a sequence one base away is much more abundant. The roughly 39 donors, aged about 6 to 100 years, were systemically healthy Caucasian individuals from Russia. About 9.1 milliliters of peripheral blood were collected from each donor into EDTA-treated Vacutainer tubes. PBMCs were isolated by Ficoll-Paque density-gradient centrifugation, with at least 6 million obtained per sample. Trizol reagent was used to extract total RNA from PBMCs, with at least 6 micrograms per sample. The percentages of naive CD45RAhigh/CD27high T cells were determined by flow cytometry on a PBMC aliquot from every donor. Library construction relied on 5' RACE. Sequencing took place on an Illumina HiSeq 2500. The second PCR ran for roughly 7 to 11 cycles and used a J-beta primer mix along with a sample-barcoded 5' primer. A unique molecular identifier was introduced onto each TCR beta cDNA molecule by a template-switch 5' adaptor carrying 12 random nucleotides. At least 2.5 million CDR3-containing paired-end reads were obtained from each sample. First-strand cDNA was synthesized from all RNA with the Mint cDNA synthesis kit, primed by a TRBC-specific oligonucleotide. After uracil-DNA glycosylase treatment, a first 18-cycle PCR used universal primers M1SS and BC2_uni_R on all cDNA. In the authors' own workflow: Each sample was normalized by randomly selecting 1 million high-quality reads, each carrying a distinct molecular identifier. Reads with shared molecular identifiers were discarded instead of being binned into consensus sequences. CDR3 identification, clonotype clustering and error correction used MiTCR with a Q25 quality threshold and the strictest error-elimination algorithm. A nonparametric unseen species model with Euler transformation was used to estimate a lower bound on total TCR beta diversity. The public sequencing data were trimmed at Q25 with fastp and processed into clonotypes with MiXCR by TCRdb, which kept only in-frame beta chains. Rows are unified per CDR3 protein, each entry keeping the most common DNA and genes. These V and J calls are TCRdb output, not the study's own analysis. The sample data list approximately 700,000 distinct CDR3 sequences, and around 32% of these were observed just once. The ten largest clones represent 15% of the sample.

The data were taken from a study of blood T cells in healthy people across ages (dated by TCRdb to between 2014 and 2017). With regard to the full study: In model experiments, template switching captured about one uniquely barcoded TCR beta cDNA molecule for every two T cells. To track age-related changes in TCR beta repertoire diversity, the study relied on deep sequencing normalized with unique cDNA molecular identifiers. Four age groups were formed from the donors: young (average approximately 15 years), middle-aged (approximately 42), aged (about 62) and long-lived (around 80). To avoid experimental bias, donors of different ages were distributed randomly across sequencing lanes. For two donors (one aged 18 to 29 and one aged 80 or older), the study analyzed two additional independent replicas of 1 million unique cDNA reads from the same blood draw.

What the work shows at the level of the full study, not this receptor alone: A strong correlation was found between observed TCR beta diversity and the percentage of naive T cells measured by flow cytometry. Because donor CMV infection status was unknown, age-related changes in expanded clonotypes were potentially confounded. Since profiling was done on bulk unsorted PBMCs, naive and antigen-experienced compartments could not be conclusively compared. Compared with the aged group, the long-lived group had more naive CD4+ T cells, fewer expanded clones and increased TCR diversity, a pattern suggesting age selection. Estimates of total diversity based on one million sequenced T cells were considered lower bounds and underestimates. As age increased, observed TCR beta diversity per million T cells dropped in a roughly linear way, and a significant reduction was already evident by age 40.

The germline V gene sets CDR1 to SGHRS and CDR2 to YFSETQ. The CDR3 starts with the cysteine, ends with the phenylalanine, and has 16 residues. CDR3 DNA only is kept here, 48 bases in frame from base 1. Material for sequencing was blood. The clonotype originates from a woman of 80 years or more in good health. Donor details come from another sample of the same person, matched by shared clones. The rearrangement combines TRBV5-1 with TRBJ2-1; the D call is tentative, TRBD1 or TRBD2, as each matches 5 bases. The CDR3 region: CASSLGGAGSCNEQFF. Here is the DNA: TGCGCCAGCAGCTTGGGGGGCGCGGGTTCCTGCAATGAGCAGTTCTTC.